This T cell receptor (beta chain) stems from a study of T cells in Graves' hyperthyroidism and ophthalmopathy. TCR beta CDR3 sequences were amplified from RNA transcripts. HTBI primers were used for first-round RT-PCR of the TCR CDR3. TCRdb called the multiplex PCR reads again in MiXCR, with one record for every CDR3 protein. The sample consists of hundreds of thousands of distinct CDR3 sequences, more than 20% of them appearing once. About this clonotype: This sequence may be a read error, since a much larger clone differs from it by one base.

Trimming took off 1 base at V and 2 bases at J, with 9 bases between the two ends. CDR1 and CDR2 from the germline V gene are SGHAT and FQNNGV. The CDR3 loop spans 14 amino acids. V is TRBV11-2 and J is TRBJ2-7, with D uncertain. This TCR was recovered from a man younger than 40 with Graves' ophthalmopathy. Sequencing was done on a sample of blood. CDR3 sequence (DNA): TGTGCCAGCAGCTTAGGGGCTCAGCCCTACGAGCAGTACTTC. This sequence encodes CASSLGAQPYEQYF.